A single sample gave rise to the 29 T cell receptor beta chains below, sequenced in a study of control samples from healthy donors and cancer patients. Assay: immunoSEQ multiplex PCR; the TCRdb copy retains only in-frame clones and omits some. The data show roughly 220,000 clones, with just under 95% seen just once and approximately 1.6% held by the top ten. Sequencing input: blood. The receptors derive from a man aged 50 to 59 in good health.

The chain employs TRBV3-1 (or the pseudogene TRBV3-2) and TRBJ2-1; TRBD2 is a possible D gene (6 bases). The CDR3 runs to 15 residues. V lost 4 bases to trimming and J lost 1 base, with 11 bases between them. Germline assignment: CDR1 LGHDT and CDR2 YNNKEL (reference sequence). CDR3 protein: CASSLGLSSYNEQFF. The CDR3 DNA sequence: TGTGCCAGCAGCCTCGGACTATCTTCCTACAATGAGCAGTTCTTC.

DNA of the CDR3: TGTGCCAGCAGCTTGTTGCGAGGGGGGGCCCTCGGTGAGCAGTTCTTC. Protein product: CASSLLRGGALGEQFF. The chain uses TRBV5-6 and TRBJ2-1; D may be TRBD2 (7 bases). V lost 1 base to trimming and J lost 9 bases, with 20 bases between them. Germline CDR1 and CDR2: SGHDT and YYEEEE. CDR3 length: 16 residues.

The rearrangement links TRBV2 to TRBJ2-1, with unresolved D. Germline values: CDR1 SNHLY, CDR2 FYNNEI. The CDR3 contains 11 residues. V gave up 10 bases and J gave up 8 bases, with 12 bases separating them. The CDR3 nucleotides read TGTGCCACCTATCTTAGGGATGAGCAGTTCTTC. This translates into CATYLRDEQFF.

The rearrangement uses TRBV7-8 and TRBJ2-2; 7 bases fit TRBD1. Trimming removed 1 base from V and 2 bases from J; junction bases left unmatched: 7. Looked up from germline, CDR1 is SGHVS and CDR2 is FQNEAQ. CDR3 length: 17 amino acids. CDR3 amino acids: CASSLGTGSSNTGELFF. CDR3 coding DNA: TGTGCCAGCAGCTTAGGGACAGGATCTTCTAACACCGGGGAGCTGTTTTTT.

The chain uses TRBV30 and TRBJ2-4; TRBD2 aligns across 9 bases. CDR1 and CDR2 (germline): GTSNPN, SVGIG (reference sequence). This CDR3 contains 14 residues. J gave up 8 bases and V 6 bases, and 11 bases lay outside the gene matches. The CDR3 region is CACRAGGVGDIQYF. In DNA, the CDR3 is TGTGCCTGCCGGGCGGGGGGGGTTGGGGACATTCAGTACTTC.

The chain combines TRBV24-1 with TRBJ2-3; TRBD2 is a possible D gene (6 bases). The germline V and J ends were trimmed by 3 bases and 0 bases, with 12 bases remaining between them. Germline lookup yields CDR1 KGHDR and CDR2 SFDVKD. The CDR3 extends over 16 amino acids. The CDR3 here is CATSDPSDSSTDTQYF. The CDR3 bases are TGTGCCACCAGTGATCCTAGCGACTCTAGCACAGATACGCAGTATTTT.

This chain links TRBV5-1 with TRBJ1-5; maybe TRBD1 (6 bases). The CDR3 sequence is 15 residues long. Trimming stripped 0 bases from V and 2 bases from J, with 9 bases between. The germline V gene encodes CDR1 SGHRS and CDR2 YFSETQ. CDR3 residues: CASSLESGGNQPQHF. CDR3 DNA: TGCGCCAGCAGCTTGGAGTCAGGGGGCAATCAGCCCCAGCATTTT.

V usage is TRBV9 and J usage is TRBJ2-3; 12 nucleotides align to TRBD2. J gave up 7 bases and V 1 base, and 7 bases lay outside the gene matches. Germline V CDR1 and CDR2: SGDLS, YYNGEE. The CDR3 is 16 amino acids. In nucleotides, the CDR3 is TGTGCCAGCAGCGTACTAGCGGGGGGGTTCGGAAATACGCAGTATTTT. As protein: CASSVLAGGFGNTQYF. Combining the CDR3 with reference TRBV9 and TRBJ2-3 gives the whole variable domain DSGVTQTPKHLITATGQRVTLRCSPRSGDLSVYWYQQSLDQGLQFLIQYYNGEERAKGNILERFSAQQFPDLHSELNLSSLELGDSALYFCASSVLAGGFGNTQYFGPGTRLTVL.

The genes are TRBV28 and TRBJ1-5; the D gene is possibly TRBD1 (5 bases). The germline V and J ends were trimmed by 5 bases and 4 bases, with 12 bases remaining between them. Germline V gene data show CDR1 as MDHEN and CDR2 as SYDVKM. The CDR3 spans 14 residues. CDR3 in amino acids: CASSLVTANQPQHF. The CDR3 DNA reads TGTGCCAGCAGTCTGGTGACAGCTAATCAGCCCCAGCATTTT. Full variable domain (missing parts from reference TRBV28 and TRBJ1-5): DVKVTQSSRYLVKRTGEKVFLECVQDMDHENMFWYRQDPGLGLRLIYFSYDVKMKEKGDIPEGYSVSREKKERFSLILESASTNQTSMYLCASSLVTANQPQHFGDGTRLSIL.

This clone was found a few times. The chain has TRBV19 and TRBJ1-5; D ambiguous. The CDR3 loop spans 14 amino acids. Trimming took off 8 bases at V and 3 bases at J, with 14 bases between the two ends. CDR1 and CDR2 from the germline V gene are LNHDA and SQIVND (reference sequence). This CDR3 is CASGREYNNQPQHF. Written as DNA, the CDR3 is TGTGCCAGTGGAAGGGAATACAACAATCAGCCCCAGCATTTT.

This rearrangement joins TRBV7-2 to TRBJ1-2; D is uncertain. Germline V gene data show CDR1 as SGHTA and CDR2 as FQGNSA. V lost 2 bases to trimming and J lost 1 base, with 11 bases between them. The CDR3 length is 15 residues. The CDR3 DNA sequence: TGTGCCAGCAGCTTAACTTTTGGCGGTAACTATGGCTACACCTTC. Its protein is CASSLTFGGNYGYTF.

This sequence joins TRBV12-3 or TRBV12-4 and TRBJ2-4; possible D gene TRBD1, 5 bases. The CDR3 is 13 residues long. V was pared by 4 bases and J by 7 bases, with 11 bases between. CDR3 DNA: TGTGCCAGCAGTTCCGCAGCAGGGAACATTCAGTACTTC. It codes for CASSSAAGNIQYF.

This CDR3 is CASSPETAAIYGYTF. The CDR3 nucleotides are TGTGCCAGCTCACCAGAAACGGCGGCGATCTATGGCTACACCTTC. The V and J genes are TRBV18 and TRBJ1-2; no definite D call. Germline V gene lookup returns CDR1 KGHSH and CDR2 LQKENI. The CDR3 totals 15 residues. V lost 2 bases, J lost 4 bases, and 14 bases lay in between.

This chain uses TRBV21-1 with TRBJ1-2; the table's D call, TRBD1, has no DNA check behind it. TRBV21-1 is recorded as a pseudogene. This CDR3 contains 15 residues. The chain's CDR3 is CASTSGTGKNYGYTF. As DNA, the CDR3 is TGTGCCAGCACCTCGGGGACAGGGAAAAACTATGGCTACACCTTC.

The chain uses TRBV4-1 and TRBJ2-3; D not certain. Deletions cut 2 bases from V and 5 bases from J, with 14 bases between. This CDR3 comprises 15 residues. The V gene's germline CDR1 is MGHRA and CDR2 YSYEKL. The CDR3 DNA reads TGCGCCAGCAGCCAAATAAGGGTTGCTGAAGATACGCAGTATTTT. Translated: CASSQIRVAEDTQYF.

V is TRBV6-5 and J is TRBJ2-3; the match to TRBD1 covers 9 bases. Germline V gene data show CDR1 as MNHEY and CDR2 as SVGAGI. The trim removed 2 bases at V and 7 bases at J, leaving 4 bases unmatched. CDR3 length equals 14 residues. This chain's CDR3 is CASSYGQGHYTQYF. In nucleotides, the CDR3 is TGTGCCAGCAGTTACGGACAGGGGCACTATACGCAGTATTTT.

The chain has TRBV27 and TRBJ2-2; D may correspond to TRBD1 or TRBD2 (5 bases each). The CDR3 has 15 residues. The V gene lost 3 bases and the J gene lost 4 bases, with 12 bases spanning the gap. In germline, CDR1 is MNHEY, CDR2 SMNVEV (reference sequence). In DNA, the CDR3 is TGTGCCAGCAGTTTCCTACTGGGGACCACCGGGGAGCTGTTTTTT. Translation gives CASSFLLGTTGELFF.

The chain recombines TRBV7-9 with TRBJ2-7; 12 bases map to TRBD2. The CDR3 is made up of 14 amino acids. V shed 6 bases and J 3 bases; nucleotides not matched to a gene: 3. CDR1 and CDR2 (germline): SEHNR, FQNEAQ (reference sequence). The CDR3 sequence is CASSSTSGGYEQYF. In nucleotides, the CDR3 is TGTGCCAGCAGTTCGACTAGCGGGGGCTACGAGCAGTACTTC.

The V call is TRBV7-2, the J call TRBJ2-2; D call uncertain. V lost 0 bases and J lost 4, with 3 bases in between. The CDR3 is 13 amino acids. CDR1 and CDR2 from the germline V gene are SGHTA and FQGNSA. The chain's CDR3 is CASSLALTGELFF. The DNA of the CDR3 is TGTGCCAGCAGCTTAGCCCTCACCGGGGAGCTGTTTTTT.

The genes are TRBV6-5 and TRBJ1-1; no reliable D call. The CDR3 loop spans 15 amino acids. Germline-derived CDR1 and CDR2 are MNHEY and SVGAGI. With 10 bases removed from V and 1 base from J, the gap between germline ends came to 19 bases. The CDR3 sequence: CATFTIPGANTEAFF. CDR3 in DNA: TGTGCCACCTTTACCATCCCGGGAGCGAACACTGAAGCTTTCTTT.

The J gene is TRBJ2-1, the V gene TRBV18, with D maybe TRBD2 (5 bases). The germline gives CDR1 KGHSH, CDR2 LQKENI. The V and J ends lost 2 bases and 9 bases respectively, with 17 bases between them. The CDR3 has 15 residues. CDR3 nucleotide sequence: TGTGCCAGCTCACCAGGGATCGTGGACTTTCGTGAGCAGTTCTTC. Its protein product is CASSPGIVDFREQFF.

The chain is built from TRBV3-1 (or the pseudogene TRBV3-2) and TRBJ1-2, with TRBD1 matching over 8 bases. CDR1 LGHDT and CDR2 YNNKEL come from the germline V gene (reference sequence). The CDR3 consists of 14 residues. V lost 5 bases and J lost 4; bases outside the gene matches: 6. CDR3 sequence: CASSVSGGGYGYTF. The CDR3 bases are TGTGCCAGCAGCGTTTCAGGGGGCGGCTATGGCTACACCTTC.

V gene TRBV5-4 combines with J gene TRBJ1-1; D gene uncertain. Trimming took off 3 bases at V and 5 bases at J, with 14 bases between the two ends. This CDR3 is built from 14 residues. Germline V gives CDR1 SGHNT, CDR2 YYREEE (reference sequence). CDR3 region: CASSSKTGGTEAFF. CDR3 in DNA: TGTGCCAGCAGCTCGAAAACGGGAGGGACTGAAGCTTTCTTT.

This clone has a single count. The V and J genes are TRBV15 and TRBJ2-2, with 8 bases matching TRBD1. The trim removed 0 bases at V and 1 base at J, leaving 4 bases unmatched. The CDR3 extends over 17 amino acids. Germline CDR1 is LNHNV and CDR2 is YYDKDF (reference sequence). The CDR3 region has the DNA TGTGCCACCAGCAGAGATCCGGGGACAGGGAACACCGGGGAGCTGTTTTTT. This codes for CATSRDPGTGNTGELFF. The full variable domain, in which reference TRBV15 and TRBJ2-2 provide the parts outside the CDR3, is DAMVIQNPRYQVTQFGKPVTLSCSQTLNHNVMYWYQQKSSQAPKLLFHYYDKDFNNEADTPDNFQSRRPNTSFCFLDIRSPGLGDTAMYLCATSRDPGTGNTGELFFGEGSRLTVL.

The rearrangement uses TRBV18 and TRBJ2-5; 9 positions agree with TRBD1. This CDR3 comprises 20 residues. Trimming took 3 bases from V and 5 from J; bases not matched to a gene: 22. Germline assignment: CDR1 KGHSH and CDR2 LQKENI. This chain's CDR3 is CASSPNLQNPTGGRVETQYF. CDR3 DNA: TGTGCCAGCTCACCTAACTTACAAAACCCGACAGGGGGTCGGGTGGAGACCCAGTACTTC.

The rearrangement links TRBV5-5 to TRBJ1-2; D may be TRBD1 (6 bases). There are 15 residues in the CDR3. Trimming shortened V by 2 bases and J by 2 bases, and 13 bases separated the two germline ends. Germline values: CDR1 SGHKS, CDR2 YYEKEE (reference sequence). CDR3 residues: CASSLGGILNYGYTF. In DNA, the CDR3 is TGTGCCAGCAGCTTAGGGGGGATTTTAAACTATGGCTACACCTTC.

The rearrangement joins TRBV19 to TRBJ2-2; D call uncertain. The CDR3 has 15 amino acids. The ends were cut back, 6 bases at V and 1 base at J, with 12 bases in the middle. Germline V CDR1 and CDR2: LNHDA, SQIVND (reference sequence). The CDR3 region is CASSLNRRNTGELFF. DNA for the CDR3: TGTGCCAGTAGCCTGAATCGGAGGAACACCGGGGAGCTGTTTTTT.

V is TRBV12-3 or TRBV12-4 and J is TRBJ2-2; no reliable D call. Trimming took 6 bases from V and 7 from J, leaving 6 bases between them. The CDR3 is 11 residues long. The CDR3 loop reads CASSPGGELFF. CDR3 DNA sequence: TGTGCCAGCAGCCCCGGCGGGGAGCTGTTTTTT.

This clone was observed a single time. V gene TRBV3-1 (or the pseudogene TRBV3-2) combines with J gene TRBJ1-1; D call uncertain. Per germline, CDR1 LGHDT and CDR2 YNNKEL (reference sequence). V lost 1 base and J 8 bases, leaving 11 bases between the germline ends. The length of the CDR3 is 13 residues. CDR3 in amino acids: CASSQVAPGEAFF. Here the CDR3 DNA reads TGTGCCAGCAGCCAAGTTGCGCCGGGGGAAGCTTTCTTT.